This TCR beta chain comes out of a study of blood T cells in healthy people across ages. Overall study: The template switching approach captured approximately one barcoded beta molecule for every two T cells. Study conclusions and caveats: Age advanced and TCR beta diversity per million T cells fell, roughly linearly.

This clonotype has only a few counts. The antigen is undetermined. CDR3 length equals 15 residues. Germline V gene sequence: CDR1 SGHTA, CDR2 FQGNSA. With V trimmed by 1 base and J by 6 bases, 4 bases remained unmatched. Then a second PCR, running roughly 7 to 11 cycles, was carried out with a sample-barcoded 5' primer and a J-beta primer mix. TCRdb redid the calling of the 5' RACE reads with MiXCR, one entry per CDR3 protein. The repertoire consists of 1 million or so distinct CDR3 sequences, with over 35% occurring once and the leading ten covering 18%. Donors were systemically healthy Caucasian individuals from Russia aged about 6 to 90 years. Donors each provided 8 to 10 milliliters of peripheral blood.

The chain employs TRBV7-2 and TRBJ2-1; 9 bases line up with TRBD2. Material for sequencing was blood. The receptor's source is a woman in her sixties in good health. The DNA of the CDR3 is TGTGCCAGCAGCTTAGATAGCGGGAGCCGCAATGAGCAGTTCTTC. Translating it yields CASSLDSGSRNEQFF.